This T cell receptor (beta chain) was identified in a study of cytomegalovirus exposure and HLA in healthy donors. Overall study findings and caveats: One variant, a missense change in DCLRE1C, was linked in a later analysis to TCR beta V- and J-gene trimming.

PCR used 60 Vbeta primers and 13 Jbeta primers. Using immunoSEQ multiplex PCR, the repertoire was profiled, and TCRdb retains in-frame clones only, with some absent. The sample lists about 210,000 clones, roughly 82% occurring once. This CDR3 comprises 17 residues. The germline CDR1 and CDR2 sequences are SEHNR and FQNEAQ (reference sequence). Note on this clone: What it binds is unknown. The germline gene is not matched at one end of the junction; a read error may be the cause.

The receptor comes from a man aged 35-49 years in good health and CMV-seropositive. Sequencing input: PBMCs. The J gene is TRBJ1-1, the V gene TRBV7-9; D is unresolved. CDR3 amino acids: CSSSFFPAVSMNTEAFF. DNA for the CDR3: TGTTCCAGCAGCTTTTTCCCCGCGGTTTCCATGAACACTGAAGCTTTCTTT. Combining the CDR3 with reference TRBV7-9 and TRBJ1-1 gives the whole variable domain DTGVSQNPRHKITKRGQNVTFRCDPISEHNRLYWYRQTLGQGPEFLTYFQNEAQLEKSRLLSDRFSAERPKGSFSTLEIQRTEQGDSAMYLCSSSFFPAVSMNTEAFFGQGTRLTVV.